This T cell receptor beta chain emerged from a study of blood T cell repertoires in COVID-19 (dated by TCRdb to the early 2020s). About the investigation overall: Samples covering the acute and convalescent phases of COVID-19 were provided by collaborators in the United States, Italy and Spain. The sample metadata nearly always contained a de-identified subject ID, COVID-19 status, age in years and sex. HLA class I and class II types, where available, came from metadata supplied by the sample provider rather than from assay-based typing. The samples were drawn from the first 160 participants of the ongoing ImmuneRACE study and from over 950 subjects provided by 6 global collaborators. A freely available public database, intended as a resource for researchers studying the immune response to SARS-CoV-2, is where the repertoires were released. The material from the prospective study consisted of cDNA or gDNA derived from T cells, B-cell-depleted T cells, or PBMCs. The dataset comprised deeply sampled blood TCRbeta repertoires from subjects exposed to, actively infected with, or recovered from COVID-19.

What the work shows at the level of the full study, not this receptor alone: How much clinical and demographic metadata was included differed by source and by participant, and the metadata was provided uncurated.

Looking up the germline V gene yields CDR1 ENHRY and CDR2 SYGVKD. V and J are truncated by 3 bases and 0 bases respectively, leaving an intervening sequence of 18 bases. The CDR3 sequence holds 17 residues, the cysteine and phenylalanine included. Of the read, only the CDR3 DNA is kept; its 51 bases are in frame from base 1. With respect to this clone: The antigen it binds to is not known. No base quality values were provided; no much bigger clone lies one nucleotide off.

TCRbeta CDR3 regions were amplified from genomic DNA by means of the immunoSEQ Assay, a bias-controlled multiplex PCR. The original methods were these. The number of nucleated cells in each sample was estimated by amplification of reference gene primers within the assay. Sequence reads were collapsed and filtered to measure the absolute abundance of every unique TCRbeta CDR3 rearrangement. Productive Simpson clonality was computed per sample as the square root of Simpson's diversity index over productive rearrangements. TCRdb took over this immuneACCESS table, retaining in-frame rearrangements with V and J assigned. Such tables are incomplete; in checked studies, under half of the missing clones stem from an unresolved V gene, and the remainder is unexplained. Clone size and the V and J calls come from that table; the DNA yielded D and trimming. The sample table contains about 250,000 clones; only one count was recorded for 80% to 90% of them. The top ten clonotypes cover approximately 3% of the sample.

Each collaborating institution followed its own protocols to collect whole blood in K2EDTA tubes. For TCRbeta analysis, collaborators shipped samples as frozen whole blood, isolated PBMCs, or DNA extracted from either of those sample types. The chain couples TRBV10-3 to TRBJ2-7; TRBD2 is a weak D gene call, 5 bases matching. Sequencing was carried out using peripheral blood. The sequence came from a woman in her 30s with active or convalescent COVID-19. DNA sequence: TGTGCCATCAGTGACCCGGGGAGAAAGGTCCCCTCCTACGAGCAGTACTTC. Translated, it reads CAISDPGRKVPSYEQYF.